This T cell receptor beta chain was identified in a study of CD8+CD57+ T cells in acquired aplastic anemia. TCR beta VDJ and CDR3 were profiled, and genomic DNA was the template. One entry per CDR3 protein results from TCRdb running MiXCR on the reads. The sample includes some 200,000 distinct CDR3 sequences, 30% to 40% of them seen just once. This CDR3 is built from 13 residues. CDR1 ENHRY and CDR2 SYGVKD come from the germline V gene. Trimming pared 3 bases from V and 5 bases from J, leaving 10 bases between. V and J are TRBV10-3 and TRBJ1-2; D gene ambiguous. Sequenced material: sorted CD4+, CD8+, or CD8+CD57+ T cells (not recorded which) from PBMCs. This clonotype was sampled from a human donor in good health, serving as a control. This CDR3 is CAISDGSLYGYTF. CDR3 coding DNA: TGTGCCATCAGTGACGGCAGCCTGTATGGCTACACCTTC.